This T cell receptor beta chain stems from a study of T cells expressing NK-cell markers (dated by TCRdb to 2019 to 2021). About the study as a whole: About 8 donors provided sorted CD3+CD56+NKG2C+, CD3+CD56+NKG2C- and CD3+CD56-NKG2C+ T-cell subsets, whose TCR beta-chain repertoires were profiled. Seven of the eight sequenced donors were HCMV-seropositive and one was HCMV-seronegative. Sequencing of the libraries produced 2 x 150 bp reads on Illumina HiSeq 2000/2500, MiSeq or NextSeq. The eight sequenced donors were randomly selected healthy volunteers, three men and five women. Broader findings and caveats from the paper: In a handful of donors, the dominant CD3+CD56+NKG2C+ clonotypes ranked among the top 10 CD8+ clonotypes, making up roughly 1.0-8% of CD8+ T cells. Those dominant clonotypes were again the most abundant among CD3+CD56-NKG2C+ cells in a handful of donors, at about 25-60.1%. Whether the expanded NKG2C-expressing T cell clones were specific for HCMV antigens was left unclear.

The CDR3 starts with the cysteine, ends with the phenylalanine, and has 13 residues. DNA is not recorded here. CDR1 MNHNS and CDR2 SASEGT were looked up in the germline V gene. Points on this clonotype: Which antigen it targets is not known.

TCRdb records Illumina HiSeq 2000 as the sequencer. 5'RACE template switching, by which a universal primer site and unique molecular identifiers were added, was used to make TCR beta cDNA libraries. cDNA synthesis was primed from the TCR beta constant segment, followed by two successive PCR amplification steps. In the source study's methods: MIGEC was used to demultiplex reads and group the reads by UMI, and MiTCR was used to assemble and quantify clonotypes. Only TCR cDNA sequences supported by at least two reads were kept to exclude erroneous sequences. The tcR package was used for downstream repertoire analysis, and clonotypes were matched between fractions using CDR3 nucleotide sequence together with V segment. VDJmatch was used to annotate antigen specificity against VDJdb, with one amino acid substitution allowed in CDR3. TCRdb reanalyzed the reads, keeping one entry per CDR3 protein sequence and omitting DNA. The authors' filters were not applied to this entry. This specimen's table enumerates roughly 300,000 distinct CDR3 sequences. 4% to 5% of the sample belongs to the ten largest clones.

HCMV serostatus was determined by detecting HCMV-specific IgG in serum with a commercial ELISA kit. Peripheral blood mononuclear cells were isolated from blood by Ficoll density gradient centrifugation. Source material: blood T cells: a sorted CD56 or NKG2C T cell subset, CD4+ or CD8+ T cells, or bulk PBMC T cells (not recorded which). The chain couples TRBV6-1 to TRBJ2-3; there is no DNA to check the TCRdb D call of TRBD1. The clonotype originates from a woman between 18 and 69 years old in good health. The encoded CDR3 is CATTGTSTDTQYF.